The 30 T cell receptor beta chains below were found in one sample sequenced in a study of Graves' ophthalmopathy and Graves' hyperthyroidism. Amplification of TCR beta CDR3 regions used RNA transcripts. Second-round multiplex PCR came after a first-round RT-PCR that employed HTBI primers. Each CDR3 protein gets one entry after TCRdb re-called the multiplex PCR reads with MiXCR. The sample comprises around 520,000 distinct CDR3 sequences, 35% to 40% of which are singletons, and approximately 4.1% rests with the top ten. Sequenced input: peripheral blood or thyroid tissue (not recorded which). Every receptor here comes from an adult man with Graves' hyperthyroidism.

This clonotype came up many times. V gene TRBV6-1 combines with J gene TRBJ2-7; no reliable D call. Germline V gives CDR1 MNHNS, CDR2 SASEGT. This CDR3 is built from 13 residues. Trimming pared 1 base from V and 2 bases from J, leaving 6 bases between. CDR3 region: CASSEELPYEQYF. In DNA form, the CDR3 reads TGTGCCAGCAGTGAAGAACTGCCCTACGAGCAGTACTTC.

The table lists this clonotype with many counts. The rearrangement links TRBV28 to TRBJ1-2; possibly TRBD1 for D (5 bases). Trimming took 3 bases from V and 1 from J, leaving 9 bases between them. The CDR3 totals 14 residues. The germline gives CDR1 MDHEN, CDR2 SYDVKM. The CDR3, as DNA: TGTGCCAGCAGTTTTTGGGGGAATAACTATGGCTACACCTTC. Protein product: CASSFWGNNYGYTF.

V is TRBV29-1 and J is TRBJ1-1; TRBD1 agrees at 8 bases. Germline V CDR1 and CDR2: SQVTM, ANQGSEA. V shed 8 bases, J shed 4 bases, and the junction held 6 bases outside the gene matches. CDR3 length equals 12 residues. The CDR3, as DNA: TGCAGCTCAGGGGGCCCTGCCACTGAAGCTTTCTTT. As protein: CSSGGPATEAFF.

This clonotype was detected a few times. The V call is TRBV19, the J call TRBJ1-2, with TRBD1 identical over 11 bases. Losses at the gene ends were 2 bases for V and 8 bases for J; bases not matched to a gene: 4. The CDR3 contains 14 residues. CDR1 and CDR2 (germline): LNHDA, SQIVND (reference sequence). CDR3 DNA: TGTGCCAGTAGTATATGGGGACAGGGGGACGGCTACACCTTC. Translated, it gives CASSIWGQGDGYTF. The entire variable domain, with the rest obtained from reference TRBV19 and TRBJ1-2, is as follows: DGGITQSPKYLFRKEGQNVTLSCEQNLNHDAMYWYRQDPGQGLRLIYYSQIVNDFQKGDIAEGYSVSREKKESFPLTVTSAQKNPTAFYLCASSIWGQGDGYTFGSGTRLTVV.

This clonotype was observed a few times. The J gene is TRBJ2-2, the V gene TRBV29-1, with D uncertain. In germline, CDR1 is SQVTM, CDR2 ANQGSEA. CDR3 length: 8 residues. CDR3 sequence reads: CSAGELFF. Written as DNA, the CDR3 is TGCAGTGCAGGGGAGCTGTTTTTT.

This clonotype came up a few times. V and J are TRBV5-1 and TRBJ2-7, with D possibly being TRBD1 or TRBD2 (5 bases each). CDR1 and CDR2 (germline): SGHRS, YFSETQ. This CDR3 is built from 17 residues. Trimming removed 1 base at V and 4 bases at J, with 21 bases between. CDR3 nucleotides: TGCGCCAGCAGCTTGAGTTCCGGGGCAGCGAACCAATACGAGCAGTACTTC. It yields the protein CASSLSSGAANQYEQYF.

In this sample, this clonotype turned up many times. The chain uses TRBV20-1 and TRBJ2-7; D may be TRBD2 (6 bases). The CDR3 has 15 amino acids. Germline V gene sequence: CDR1 DFQATT, CDR2 SNEGSKA (reference sequence). Trimming removed 6 bases at V and 0 bases at J, with 18 bases between. The CDR3 region has the DNA TGCAGTGCCCCTAGGTATTGGGACTCCTCCTACGAGCAGTACTTC. It translates to CSAPRYWDSSYEQYF.

This chain uses TRBV20-1 with TRBJ2-3; the D gene is possibly TRBD2 (5 bases). Germline CDR1 and CDR2: DFQATT and SNEGSKA (reference sequence). The CDR3 extends over 13 amino acids. Trimming took 6 bases from V and 2 from J, leaving 12 bases between them. The CDR3 region has the DNA TGCAGTGCAACCGGACTGAACACAGATACGCAGTATTTT. This sequence encodes CSATGLNTDTQYF.

This clonotype was picked up a small number of times. The chain couples TRBV27 to TRBJ2-5, with 7 positions matching TRBD1. The CDR3 totals 15 residues. Per germline, CDR1 MNHEY and CDR2 SMNVEV (reference sequence). V lost 2 bases, J lost 6 bases, and 9 bases stayed unmatched. The CDR3 is CASSLTGVTRQTQYF. The CDR3 DNA follows: TGTGCCAGCAGTTTAACAGGGGTGACCAGGCAGACCCAGTACTTC.

As for this clonotype: At one of its ends the junction is not consistent with the germline gene, which may arise from a read error. V gene TRBV10-3 combines with J gene TRBJ1-1; 8 bases fit TRBD1. The length of the CDR3 is 15 residues. From germline, CDR1 is ENHRY and CDR2 SYGVKD. DNA of the CDR3: TGTGCCAGCAGTTCCGGACAGGGAACGAACACTGAAGCTTTCTTT. Its translation: CASSSGQGTNTEAFF.

This clonotype was detected only once. The chain links TRBV7-9 to TRBJ2-7, with 14 positions matching TRBD2. Germline-derived CDR1 and CDR2 are SEHNR and FQNEAQ (reference sequence). The CDR3 covers 15 residues. Losses at the gene ends were 3 bases for V and 7 bases for J; bases not matched to a gene: 5. CDR3 bases: TGTGCCAGCAGCTTGACTAGCGGGGGGGCTGATGAGCAGTACTTC. It yields the protein CASSLTSGGADEQYF.

This clonotype was picked up many times. The CDR3 DNA sequence: TGCAGCCTGCCACAGGGGTATGGCTACACCTTC. It yields the protein CSLPQGYGYTF. The chain employs TRBV29-1 and TRBJ1-2; 7 nucleotides agree with TRBD1. The germline gives CDR1 SQVTM, CDR2 ANQGSEA. Trimming at V came to 8 bases and at J to 5 bases, leaving 5 bases not matched to a gene. This CDR3 comprises 11 residues.

The chain links TRBV10-3 to TRBJ1-1, with D perhaps TRBD1 (5 bases). Germline values: CDR1 ENHRY, CDR2 SYGVKD. This CDR3 comprises 13 residues. The germline V and J ends were trimmed by 4 bases and 3 bases, with 9 bases remaining between them. CDR3 coding DNA: TGTGCCATCAGTGGAACGGGGGACACTGAAGCTTTCTTT. Its translation: CAISGTGDTEAFF.

V is TRBV30 and J is TRBJ2-3; D is unclear. Trimming left V 0 bases short and J 7 bases short, with 8 bases between. The CDR3 spans 12 residues. CDR1 is GTSNPN and CDR2 is SVGIG in the germline V gene (reference sequence). CDR3 protein: CAWSVMVHTQYF. Written as DNA, the CDR3 is TGTGCCTGGAGTGTAATGGTACATACGCAGTATTTT.

The genes are TRBV2 and TRBJ2-5; 7 bases are shared with TRBD1. There are 14 residues in the CDR3. Germline values: CDR1 SNHLY, CDR2 FYNNEI. V shed 9 bases, J shed 1 base, and the junction held 8 bases outside the gene matches. The CDR3 region is CASGPGQIQETQYF. As DNA, the CDR3 is TGTGCCAGTGGGCCGGGACAGATCCAAGAGACCCAGTACTTC. Full variable domain (outside the CDR3, taken from reference TRBV2 and TRBJ2-5): EPEVTQTPSHQVTQMGQEVILRCVPISNHLYFYWYRQILGQKVEFLVSFYNNEISEKSEIFDDQFSVERPDGSNFTLKIRSTKLEDSAMYFCASGPGQIQETQYFGPGTRLLVL.

This clonotype was counted ten times or more. This chain uses TRBV9 with TRBJ2-7, with a tentative D call TRBD2 (5 bases). CDR1 is SGDLS and CDR2 is YYNGEE in the germline V gene. The CDR3 totals 14 residues. Between the trimmed V and J ends, which lost 0 bases and 5 bases, there was a span of 12 bases. The CDR3 DNA reads TGTGCCAGCAGCGTAGCCTCAGCGGCCCACGAGCAGTACTTC. As protein: CASSVASAAHEQYF.

This chain connects TRBV7-9 to TRBJ2-2, with 9 bases that match TRBD1. V lost 1 base and J lost 4; bases outside the gene matches: 4. The CDR3 is made up of 16 amino acids. Germline CDR1 SEHNR, CDR2 FQNEAQ (reference sequence). The CDR3 bases are TGTGCCAGCAGCTTAGTCGAACAGGGGGCCACCGGGGAGCTGTTTTTT. This translates into CASSLVEQGATGELFF.

This chain links TRBV9 with TRBJ2-2; D may be TRBD2 (6 bases). Germline CDR1 is SGDLS and CDR2 is YYNGEE. The CDR3 spans 17 residues. V was pared by 3 bases and J by 3 bases, with 18 bases between. The chain's CDR3 is CASSASLGGEDTGELFF. The CDR3 nucleotides are TGTGCCAGCAGCGCGTCCCTTGGAGGGGAGGACACCGGGGAGCTGTTTTTT. Combining the CDR3 with reference TRBV9 and TRBJ2-2 gives the whole variable domain DSGVTQTPKHLITATGQRVTLRCSPRSGDLSVYWYQQSLDQGLQFLIQYYNGEERAKGNILERFSAQQFPDLHSELNLSSLELGDSALYFCASSASLGGEDTGELFFGEGSRLTVL.

The chain couples TRBV29-1 to TRBJ1-4; 7 nucleotides align to TRBD1. The CDR3 covers 13 residues. With 7 bases clipped from V and 6 bases from J, the junction kept 8 bases outside the gene matches. Germline V CDR1 and CDR2: SQVTM, ANQGSEA. The CDR3 here is CSARQGRDEKLFF. In nucleotides, the CDR3 is TGCAGCGCAAGACAGGGAAGGGATGAAAAACTGTTTTTT.

This clonotype came up many times. This chain uses TRBV19 with TRBJ1-1; maybe TRBD1 (5 bases). This CDR3 has 15 residues. Trimming shortened V by 3 bases and J by 0 bases, and 11 bases separated the two germline ends. CDR1 LNHDA and CDR2 SQIVND come from the germline V gene (reference sequence). The CDR3: CASSITGTLNTEAFF. The CDR3 DNA follows: TGTGCCAGTAGTATCACCGGGACCCTGAACACTGAAGCTTTCTTT.

As regards this clonotype: This may be a read error: a much more frequent sequence differs by one nucleotide. The chain is built from TRBV5-1 and TRBJ2-6; 8 nucleotides line up with TRBD1. Germline loops: CDR1 SGHRS, CDR2 YFSETQ. This CDR3 is 16 amino acids long. The CDR3 coding sequence is TGCGCCAGCAGCTTGCAGGGGGCGGCAGGGGCCAACGTCCTGGCTTTC. Translating it yields CASSLQGAAGANVLAF. The full variable domain, rest sourced from reference TRBV5-1 and TRBJ2-6, is KAGVTQTPRYLIKTRGQQVTLSCSPISGHRSVSWYQQTPGQGLQFLFEYFSETQRNKGNFPGRFSGRQFSNSRSEMNVSTLELGDSALYLCASSLQGAAGANVLAFGAGSRLTVL.

This clonotype was detected many times. V gene TRBV7-9 combines with J gene TRBJ1-1; 9 bases line up with TRBD1. Germline CDR1 SEHNR, CDR2 FQNEAQ (reference sequence). The trim removed 3 bases at V and 1 base at J, leaving 0 bases unmatched. This CDR3 has 14 amino acids. CDR3 in DNA: TGTGCCAGCAGCTTGACAGGGGGGAACACTGAAGCTTTCTTT. The encoded protein is CASSLTGGNTEAFF.

On this clonotype itself: One end of the junction does not line up with germline, which may come from a read error. The chain carries TRBV12-3 or TRBV12-4 and TRBJ2-5; D may be TRBD2 (7 bases). There are 13 residues in the CDR3. In DNA form, the CDR3 reads TGTGCCAGCAGTCCCGATTGGGGGGGCGAGGGGTTCTTC. Protein sequence: CASSPDWGGEGFF.

This chain joins TRBV19 and TRBJ2-2; perhaps TRBD1 as D (6 bases). The CDR3 has 14 amino acids. Germline loops: CDR1 LNHDA, CDR2 SQIVND (reference sequence). The V end was cut by 5 bases, the J end by 6 bases, with 13 bases between. This CDR3 is CASSAFTGSGELFF. DNA of the CDR3: TGTGCCAGTAGTGCTTTCACAGGGTCCGGGGAGCTGTTTTTT. The full variable domain, its missing parts supplied by reference TRBV19 and TRBJ2-2, is DGGITQSPKYLFRKEGQNVTLSCEQNLNHDAMYWYRQDPGQGLRLIYYSQIVNDFQKGDIAEGYSVSREKKESFPLTVTSAQKNPTAFYLCASSAFTGSGELFFGEGSRLTVL.

The table lists this clonotype with many counts. The chain links TRBV19 to TRBJ2-2; 8 nucleotides agree with TRBD1. This CDR3 has 15 residues. In germline, CDR1 is LNHDA, CDR2 SQIVND (reference sequence). The V segment lost 5 bases and the J segment 5 bases; nucleotides outside the gene matches: 7. This chain's CDR3 is CASSHRTGRTGELFF. In DNA form, the CDR3 reads TGTGCCAGTAGTCACCGGACAGGGCGGACCGGGGAGCTGTTTTTT. The entire variable domain, with the rest obtained from reference TRBV19 and TRBJ2-2, is as follows: DGGITQSPKYLFRKEGQNVTLSCEQNLNHDAMYWYRQDPGQGLRLIYYSQIVNDFQKGDIAEGYSVSREKKESFPLTVTSAQKNPTAFYLCASSHRTGRTGELFFGEGSRLTVL.

This clonotype was counted ten times or more. The chain has TRBV9 and TRBJ1-3; a weak D match, TRBD1 (5 bases). The V gene lost 4 bases and the J gene lost 8 bases, with 10 bases spanning the gap. Germline lookup yields CDR1 SGDLS and CDR2 YYNGEE. The CDR3 is 12 amino acids. CDR3 sequence: CASSLVGDTIYF. CDR3 bases: TGTGCCAGCAGCCTTGTAGGGGACACCATATATTTT.

V gene TRBV7-9 combines with J gene TRBJ1-3, with TRBD1 as a possible D gene (5 bases). The CDR3 sequence is 14 residues long. V lost 2 bases and J 7 bases, leaving 12 bases between the germline ends. Germline CDR1 is SEHNR and CDR2 is FQNEAQ (reference sequence). The CDR3 sequence: CASSLRQTRNTIYF. The CDR3 DNA reads as TGTGCCAGCAGCTTAAGACAGACAAGGAACACCATATATTTT. The full variable domain, completed using reference TRBV7-9 and TRBJ1-3, is DTGVSQNPRHKITKRGQNVTFRCDPISEHNRLYWYRQTLGQGPEFLTYFQNEAQLEKSRLLSDRFSAERPKGSFSTLEIQRTEQGDSAMYLCASSLRQTRNTIYFGEGSWLTVV.

This clonotype was found many times. The chain joins TRBV12-3 or TRBV12-4 to TRBJ1-1, with TRBD1 identical over 7 bases. This CDR3 has 13 amino acids. After removal of 8 bases from V and 1 base from J, the junction contained 4 bases not matched to a gene. The CDR3 nucleotides are TGTGCCAGCTCGAGGACAGGGAACACTGAAGCTTTCTTT. Its translation is CASSRTGNTEAFF.

This clonotype occurred many times. The chain employs TRBV2 and TRBJ2-2; D is ambiguous. CDR1 SNHLY and CDR2 FYNNEI come from the germline V gene. This CDR3 has 15 residues. Trimming pared 4 bases from V and 0 bases from J, leaving 9 bases between. The CDR3 protein is CASSGVVSNTGELFF. The CDR3 DNA sequence: TGTGCCAGCAGTGGAGTGGTATCGAACACCGGGGAGCTGTTTTTT.

This clonotype was recorded many times. This chain links TRBV14 with TRBJ1-2, with D possibly matching TRBD1 (5 bases). The germline V and J ends were trimmed by 4 bases and 0 bases, with 18 bases remaining between them. Germline V lookup: CDR1 SGHDN, CDR2 FVKESK. The CDR3 consists of 17 residues. The CDR3, as DNA: TGTGCCAGCAGCCCTTTCGGGACGGGGACGGCTAACTATGGCTACACCTTC. Translating gives CASSPFGTGTANYGYTF. Variable domain in full (rest from reference TRBV14 and TRBJ1-2): EAGVTQFPSHSVIEKGQTVTLRCDPISGHDNLYWYRRVMGKEIKFLLHFVKESKQDESGMPNNRFLAERTGGTYSTLKVQPAELEDSGVYFCASSPFGTGTANYGYTFGSGTRLTVV.